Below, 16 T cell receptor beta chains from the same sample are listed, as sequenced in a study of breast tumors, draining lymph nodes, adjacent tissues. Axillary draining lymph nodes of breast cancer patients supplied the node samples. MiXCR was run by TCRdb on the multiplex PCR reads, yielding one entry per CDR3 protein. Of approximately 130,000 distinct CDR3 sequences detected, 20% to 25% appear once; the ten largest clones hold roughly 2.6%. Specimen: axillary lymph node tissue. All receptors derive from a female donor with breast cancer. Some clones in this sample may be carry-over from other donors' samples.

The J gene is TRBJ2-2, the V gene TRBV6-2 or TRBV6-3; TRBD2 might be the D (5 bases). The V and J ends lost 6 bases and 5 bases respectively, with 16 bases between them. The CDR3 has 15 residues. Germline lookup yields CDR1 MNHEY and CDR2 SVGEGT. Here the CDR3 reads CASSLLEGSTGELFF. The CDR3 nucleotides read TGTGCCAGCAGCTTACTAGAGGGTAGTACCGGGGAGCTGTTTTTT.

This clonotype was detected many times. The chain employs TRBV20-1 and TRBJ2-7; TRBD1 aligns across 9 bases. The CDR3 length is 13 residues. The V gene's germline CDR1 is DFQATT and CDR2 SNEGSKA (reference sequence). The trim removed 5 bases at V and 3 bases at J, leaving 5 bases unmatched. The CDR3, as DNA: TGCAGTGCTCTTTCGGGACAGGGCTACGAGCAGTACTTC. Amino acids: CSALSGQGYEQYF.

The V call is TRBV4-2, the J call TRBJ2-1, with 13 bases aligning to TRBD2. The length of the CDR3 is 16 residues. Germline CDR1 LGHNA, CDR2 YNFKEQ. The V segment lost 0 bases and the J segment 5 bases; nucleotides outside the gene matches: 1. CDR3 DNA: TGTGCCAGCAGCCAAGAACTAGCGGGAGGGAACAATGAGCAGTTCTTC. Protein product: CASSQELAGGNNEQFF.

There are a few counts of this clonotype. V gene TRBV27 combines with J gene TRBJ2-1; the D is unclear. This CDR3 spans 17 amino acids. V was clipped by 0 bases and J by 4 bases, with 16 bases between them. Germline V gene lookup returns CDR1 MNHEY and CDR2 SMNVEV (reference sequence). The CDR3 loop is CASSLSVYQQTYNEQFF. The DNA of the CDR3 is TGTGCCAGCAGTTTATCGGTGTACCAACAAACTTACAATGAGCAGTTCTTC.

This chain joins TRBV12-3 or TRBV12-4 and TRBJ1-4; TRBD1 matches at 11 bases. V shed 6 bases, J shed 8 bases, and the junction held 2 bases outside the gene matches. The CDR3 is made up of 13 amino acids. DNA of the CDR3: TGTGCCAGCAGGGGACAGGGGGAGGAAAAACTGTTTTTT. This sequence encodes CASRGQGEEKLFF.

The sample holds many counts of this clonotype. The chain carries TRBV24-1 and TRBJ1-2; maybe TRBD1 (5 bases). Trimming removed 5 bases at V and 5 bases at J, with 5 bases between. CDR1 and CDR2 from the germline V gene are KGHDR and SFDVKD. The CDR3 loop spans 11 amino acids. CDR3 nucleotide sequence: TGTGCCACCAGTGCAGGGTATGGCTACACCTTC. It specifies CATSAGYGYTF.

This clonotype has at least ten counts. The CDR3 loop reads CASSKGLAAYEQYF. The CDR3 DNA reads as TGTGCCAGCAGTAAGGGACTAGCGGCCTACGAGCAGTACTTC. The rearrangement uses TRBV6-5 and TRBJ2-7, with 11 bases identical to TRBD2. CDR3 length equals 14 residues. Germline trimming cut 5 bases from V and 2 bases from J; bases unmatched to any gene: 2. The V gene's germline CDR1 is MNHEY and CDR2 SVGAGI.

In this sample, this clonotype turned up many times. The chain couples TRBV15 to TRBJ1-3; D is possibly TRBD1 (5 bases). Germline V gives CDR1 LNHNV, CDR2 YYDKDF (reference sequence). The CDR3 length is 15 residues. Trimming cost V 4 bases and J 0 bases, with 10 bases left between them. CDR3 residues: CATSTRQNSGNTIYF. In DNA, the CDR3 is TGTGCCACCAGCACCCGACAGAACTCTGGAAACACCATATATTTT. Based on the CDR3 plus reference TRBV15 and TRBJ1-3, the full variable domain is DAMVIQNPRYQVTQFGKPVTLSCSQTLNHNVMYWYQQKSSQAPKLLFHYYDKDFNNEADTPDNFQSRRPNTSFCFLDIRSPGLGDTAMYLCATSTRQNSGNTIYFGEGSWLTVV.

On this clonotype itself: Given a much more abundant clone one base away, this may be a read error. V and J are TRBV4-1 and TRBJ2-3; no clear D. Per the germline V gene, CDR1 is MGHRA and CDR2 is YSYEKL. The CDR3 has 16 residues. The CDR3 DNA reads TGCGCCGGCAGCCAAGCCGGCGGTCGGGCGGCAGATACGCAGTATTTT. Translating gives CAGSQAGGRAADTQYF.

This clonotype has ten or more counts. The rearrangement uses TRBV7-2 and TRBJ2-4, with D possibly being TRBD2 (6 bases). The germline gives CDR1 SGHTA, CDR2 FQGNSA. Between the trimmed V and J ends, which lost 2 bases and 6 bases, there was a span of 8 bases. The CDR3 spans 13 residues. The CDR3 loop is CASSLRGRNIQYF. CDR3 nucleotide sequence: TGTGCCAGCAGCTTACGGGGGAGAAACATTCAGTACTTC. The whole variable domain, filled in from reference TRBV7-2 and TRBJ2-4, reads GAGVSQSPSNKVTEKGKDVELRCDPISGHTALYWYRQSLGQGLEFLIYFQGNSAPDKSGLPSDRFSAERTGGSVSTLTIQRTQQEDSAVYLCASSLRGRNIQYFGAGTRLSVL.

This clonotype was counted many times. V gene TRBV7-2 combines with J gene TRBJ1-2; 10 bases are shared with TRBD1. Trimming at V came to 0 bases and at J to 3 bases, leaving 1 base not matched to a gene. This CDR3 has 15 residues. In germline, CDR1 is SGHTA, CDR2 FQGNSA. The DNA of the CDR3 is TGTGCCAGCAGCTTAGCCGGGACAGGGGACTATGGCTACACCTTC. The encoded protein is CASSLAGTGDYGYTF.

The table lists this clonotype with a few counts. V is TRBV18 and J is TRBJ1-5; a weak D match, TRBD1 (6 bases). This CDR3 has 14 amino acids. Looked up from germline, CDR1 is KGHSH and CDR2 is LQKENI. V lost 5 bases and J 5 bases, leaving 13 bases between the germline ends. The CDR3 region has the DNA TGTGCCAGCTCATCGGGGGCAGGAGATCAGCCCCAGCATTTT. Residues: CASSSGAGDQPQHF.

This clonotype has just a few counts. This chain's CDR3 is CASRRGTGDGYTF. The CDR3 DNA sequence: TGTGCCAGCAGGAGGGGGACAGGGGATGGCTACACCTTC. The chain couples TRBV25-1 to TRBJ1-2; 10 bases agree with TRBD1. Germline CDR1 and CDR2: MGHDK and SYGVNS. CDR3 length: 13 amino acids. The trim removed 6 bases at V and 6 bases at J, leaving 4 bases unmatched.

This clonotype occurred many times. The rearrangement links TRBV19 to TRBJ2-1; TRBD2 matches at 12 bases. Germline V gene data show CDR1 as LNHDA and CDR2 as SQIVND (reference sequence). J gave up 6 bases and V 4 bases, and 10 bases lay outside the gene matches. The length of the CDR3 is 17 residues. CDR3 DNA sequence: TGTGCCAGTAGTAAACCTCCGGGACTAGCGGGCCGCAATGAGCAGTTCTTC. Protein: CASSKPPGLAGRNEQFF.

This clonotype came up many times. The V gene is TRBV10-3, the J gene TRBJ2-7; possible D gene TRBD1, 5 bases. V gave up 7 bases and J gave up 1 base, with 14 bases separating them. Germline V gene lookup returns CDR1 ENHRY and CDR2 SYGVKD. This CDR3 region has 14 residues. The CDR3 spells CAITDSSRSYEQYF. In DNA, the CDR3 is TGTGCCATCACCGACAGCTCTCGATCCTACGAGCAGTACTTC.

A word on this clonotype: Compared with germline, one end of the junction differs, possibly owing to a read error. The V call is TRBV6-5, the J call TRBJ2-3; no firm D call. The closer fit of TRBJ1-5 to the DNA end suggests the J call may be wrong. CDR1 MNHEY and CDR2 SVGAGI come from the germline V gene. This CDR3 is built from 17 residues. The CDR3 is CASSYSTSGRRTDAQHF. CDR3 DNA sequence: TGCGCCAGCAGTTACTCGACATCCGGGAGGCGCACAGATGCGCAGCATTTT.